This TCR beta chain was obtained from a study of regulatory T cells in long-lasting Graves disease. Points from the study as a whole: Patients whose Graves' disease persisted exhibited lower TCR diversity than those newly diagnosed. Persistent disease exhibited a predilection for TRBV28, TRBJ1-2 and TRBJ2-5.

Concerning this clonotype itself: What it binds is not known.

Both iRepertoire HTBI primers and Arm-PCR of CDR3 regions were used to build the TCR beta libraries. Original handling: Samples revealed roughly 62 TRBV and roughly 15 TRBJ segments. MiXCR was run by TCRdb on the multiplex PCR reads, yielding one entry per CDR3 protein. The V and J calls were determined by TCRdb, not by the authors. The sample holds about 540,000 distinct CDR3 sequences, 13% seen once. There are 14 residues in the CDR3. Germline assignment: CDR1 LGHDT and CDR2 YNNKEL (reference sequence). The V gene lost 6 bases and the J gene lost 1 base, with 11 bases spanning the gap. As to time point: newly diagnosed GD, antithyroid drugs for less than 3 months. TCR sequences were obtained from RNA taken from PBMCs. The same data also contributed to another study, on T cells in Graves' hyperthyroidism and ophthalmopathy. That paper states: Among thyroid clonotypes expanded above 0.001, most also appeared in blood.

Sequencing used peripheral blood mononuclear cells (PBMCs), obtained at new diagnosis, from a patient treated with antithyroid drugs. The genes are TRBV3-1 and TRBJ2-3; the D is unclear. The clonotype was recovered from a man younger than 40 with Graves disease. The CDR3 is CASSPAPGTDTQYF. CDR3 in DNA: TGTGCCAGCAGTCCCGCTCCGGGCACAGATACGCAGTATTTT.